Presented here are 3 T cell receptor beta chains from one specimen sequenced in a study of blood T cells in healthy people across ages. A second roughly 6 to 12 cycle PCR used barcoded and J-beta primers. MiXCR was run by TCRdb on the 5' RACE reads, yielding one entry per CDR3 protein. Among some 920,000 distinct CDR3 sequences listed, 45% to 60% were seen once. Source material: blood. The source is a woman aged 55-69 years in good health.

The rearrangement uses TRBV7-9 and TRBJ1-4; the match to TRBD1 covers 7 bases. Per the germline V gene, CDR1 is SEHNR and CDR2 is FQNEAQ (reference sequence). Losses at the gene ends were 6 bases for V and 5 bases for J; bases not matched to a gene: 6. The CDR3 runs 14 residues. CDR3 sequence (DNA): TGTGCCAGCAGTGCGACAGGGATCAATGAAAAACTGTTTTTT. It codes for CASSATGINEKLFF.

Only one count was recorded for this clonotype. The chain combines TRBV12-3 or TRBV12-4 with TRBJ2-5; 10 bases match TRBD2. The CDR3 totals 15 residues. V trimming: 6 bases; J trimming: 4 bases; junction bases outside the gene matches: 8. The CDR3 region is CASRGKREGRETQYF. The CDR3 DNA is TGTGCCAGCAGGGGAAAGCGGGAGGGCCGAGAGACCCAGTACTTC.

This rearrangement joins TRBV28 to TRBJ2-3, with 7 bases identical to TRBD2. Germline lookup yields CDR1 MDHEN and CDR2 SYDVKM. V lost 5 bases to trimming and J lost 0 bases; unmatched junction nucleotides: 17. CDR3 length: 19 amino acids. CDR3 nucleotide sequence: TGTGCCAGCAGTGCAAAAAGAGAGGAGCGGGGAACTAGCACAGATACGCAGTATTTT. Amino acids: CASSAKREERGTSTDTQYF.